This T cell receptor beta chain appears in the sequencing data of a study of Ad26.COV2.S vaccination and SARS-CoV-2 variants. The overall study: Doses of Ad26.COV2.S were injected into muscle once or twice, 56 days apart.

The assay was immunoSEQ multiplex PCR, and TCRdb's table has in-frame clones only and misses some. The top ten clones hold more than 1.5% of a sample with roughly 320,000 clones, about 86% of them seen once. Details on this clone: The antigen remains unidentified.

Stated treatment: around 19 received Ad26.COV2.S at low or high dose, single or two shots; about 5 received placebo; per-sample allocation not given. Vaccine and placebo recipients were sampled on day 63 after the first injection. General study findings and limits: Researchers cautioned that TCR breadth and depth analyses may have underestimated total T cell responses.

The germline V gene encodes CDR1 SGHKS and CDR2 YYEKEE (reference sequence). The junction had 3 bases not matched to a gene; V was cut back by 3 bases and J by 3 bases. The CDR3 is made up of 14 amino acids. Sequencing was performed on peripheral blood, taken in a trial of Ad26.COV2.S vaccine versus placebo. The chain combines TRBV5-5 with TRBJ1-5; TRBD1 matches at 7 bases. This TCR was sampled from a person between 18 and 60 years old who received the Ad26.COV2.S COVID-19 vaccine or a placebo. The DNA of the CDR3 is TGTGCCAGCAGCTGGGGACAGTCCAATCAGCCCCAGCATTTT. As protein: CASSWGQSNQPQHF.